This TCR beta chain was documented in a study of cytomegalovirus exposure and HLA in healthy donors. Everyone who donated was a healthy bone marrow donor. Nominal health characterized the donors when sampled, though unrecorded immune exposures were likely. Primers: 60 Vbeta forward and 13 Jbeta reverse. Per the original methods: Later reanalysis found around 74 million unique TCR beta chains, 9 million to 12 million of them shared. Some clones are missing from TCRdb's copy, which holds only in-frame ones; the method was immunoSEQ multiplex PCR. That table furnishes V, J and clone size, whereas the DNA furnished D and trimming. The sample carries approximately 210,000 clones, 70% to 80% recorded once. This clone was counted a few times. Its antigen is not known. The CDR3 has 16 amino acids. Losses at the gene ends were 3 bases for V and 3 bases for J; bases not matched to a gene: 10. Germline V gene sequence: CDR1 SGDLS, CDR2 YYNGEE.

The study's findings and limits: A missense variant in DCLRE1C was later tied to TCR beta V- and J-gene trimming.

The J gene is TRBJ2-3, the V gene TRBV9; 7 nucleotides align to TRBD2. This TCR was recovered from a woman aged 50 to 60 in good health and CMV-seronegative. Sequencing was performed on PBMCs. CDR3 residues: CASSAVRGSGTDTQYF. The CDR3 DNA reads as TGTGCCAGCAGCGCTGTGCGCGGGAGTGGGACAGATACGCAGTATTTT. The full variable domain, with the rest looked up from reference TRBV9 and TRBJ2-3, is DSGVTQTPKHLITATGQRVTLRCSPRSGDLSVYWYQQSLDQGLQFLIQYYNGEERAKGNILERFSAQQFPDLHSELNLSSLELGDSALYFCASSAVRGSGTDTQYFGPGTRLTVL.